The 29 T cell receptor beta chains given below trace back to one sample, sequenced in a study of blood T cell repertoires in COVID-19 (dated by TCRdb to the early 2020s). The library was prepared using the immunoSEQ multiplex PCR assay. TCRdb provides this immuneACCESS table in a form limited to in-frame rearrangements. Some clones are lacking; in checked studies, under half of them reflect an unresolved V gene, and why the rest are absent is not known. This sample has 250,000 to 300,000 clones in its table, and 88% of those were observed once. About 11% of the sample goes to the ten largest clones. Sequences were obtained from peripheral blood. All receptors derive from a young woman with COVID-19, enrolled during active disease.

The chain carries TRBV28 and TRBJ1-6, with a possible D match to TRBD1 (5 bases). Per germline, CDR1 MDHEN and CDR2 SYDVKM. The CDR3 runs 14 residues. Trimming took 5 bases from V and 10 from J, leaving 15 bases between them. In nucleotides, the CDR3 is TGTGCCAGCAGTATCCTCAGGGTAGGGTCACCCCTCCACTTT. Protein: CASSILRVGSPLHF.

The rearrangement joins TRBV5-4 to TRBJ2-3; 8 nucleotides line up with TRBD2. Trimming removed 2 bases from V and 1 base from J; junction bases left unmatched: 3. The CDR3 has 15 residues. Germline V gene data show CDR1 as SGHNT and CDR2 as YYREEE (reference sequence). CDR3 DNA: TGTGCCAGCAGCTTTAGCGGGACTGGCACAGATACGCAGTATTTT. As protein: CASSFSGTGTDTQYF.

This clone was seen a handful of times. The chain joins TRBV5-5 to TRBJ2-5; 7 bases agree with TRBD1. There are 14 residues in the CDR3. Germline CDR1 is SGHKS and CDR2 is YYEKEE (reference sequence). V gave up 2 bases and J gave up 2 bases; unmatched junction bases: 3. The CDR3 loop reads CASSLRGPQETQYF. In DNA, the CDR3 is TGTGCCAGCAGCTTAAGGGGGCCTCAAGAGACCCAGTACTTC.

The rearrangement links TRBV24-1 to TRBJ2-5; 7 positions agree with TRBD1. CDR1 KGHDR and CDR2 SFDVKD come from the germline V gene. V trimming: 3 bases; J trimming: 5 bases; junction bases outside the gene matches: 8. The CDR3 has 15 residues. CDR3 nucleotides: TGTGCCACCAGTGATAGACAGGGACGGGCCGAGACCCAGTACTTC. Translated: CATSDRQGRAETQYF.

The CDR3 protein is CASSQTAGSMRDTQYF. CDR3 DNA sequence: TGCGCCAGCAGCCAAACCGCGGGAAGTATGAGGGATACGCAGTATTTT. The genes are TRBV4-1 and TRBJ2-3; D possibly corresponds to TRBD2 (6 bases). Germline loops: CDR1 MGHRA, CDR2 YSYEKL. The CDR3 contains 16 residues. V was shortened by 2 bases and J by 6 bases, with 18 bases between the two germline ends.

The chain combines TRBV9 with TRBJ2-2; 10 bases match TRBD2. Germline-derived CDR1 and CDR2 are SGDLS and YYNGEE. This CDR3 is 18 amino acids long. V lost 4 bases to trimming and J lost 5 bases; unmatched junction nucleotides: 14. The CDR3 bases are TGTGCCAGCAGCCCCCGGGGTAGCGGGGGGTGGGGGACCGGGGAGCTGTTTTTT. This translates into CASSPRGSGGWGTGELFF.

The chain links TRBV3-1 (or the pseudogene TRBV3-2) to TRBJ2-3; TRBD2 is a possible D gene (6 bases). V lost 3 bases to trimming and J lost 4 bases, with 11 bases between them. CDR3 length equals 14 residues. CDR1 and CDR2 (germline): LGHDT, YNNKEL (reference sequence). CDR3 residues: CASSQKGLSDTQYF. The CDR3 DNA follows: TGTGCCAGCAGCCAGAAGGGACTCTCAGATACGCAGTATTTT.

This clone was counted only a few times. The chain joins TRBV11-2 to TRBJ2-3, with D hard to call. Trimming removed 4 bases from V and 2 bases from J, with 19 bases in between. The CDR3 is 17 amino acids. Per the germline V gene, CDR1 is SGHAT and CDR2 is FQNNGV. Here the CDR3 DNA reads TGTGCCAGCAGCTCACACAACCAACCAACCCTCACAGATACGCAGTATTTT. It is translated as CASSSHNQPTLTDTQYF.

This chain uses TRBV18 with TRBJ2-1, with TRBD2 matching 12 bases. The CDR3 covers 18 residues. V lost 0 bases to trimming and J lost 3 bases; unmatched junction nucleotides: 6. Germline loops: CDR1 KGHSH, CDR2 LQKENI. The CDR3, as DNA: TGTGCCAGCTCACCACCGTACGGACTAGCGGGGAACTACAATGAGCAGTTCTTC. Translation gives CASSPPYGLAGNYNEQFF.

V is TRBV10-3 and J is TRBJ1-5; 7 nucleotides line up with TRBD1. Unmatched junction bases numbered 6, after V lost 6 bases and J lost 1 base. Germline CDR1 is ENHRY and CDR2 is SYGVKD. The length of the CDR3 is 15 residues. CDR3 nucleotides: TGTGCCATCAGAGCCTCACAGGGGAGCAATCAGCCCCAGCATTTT. Protein product: CAIRASQGSNQPQHF.

V and J are TRBV11-3 and TRBJ2-1; 13 bases line up with TRBD2. Germline CDR1 reads SGHNT; CDR2 reads YENEEA. This CDR3 has 16 amino acids. V shed 5 bases and J 5 bases; nucleotides not matched to a gene: 6. CDR3 sequence reads: CASSIRLAGGHNEQFF. The CDR3 region has the DNA TGTGCCAGCAGCATCCGACTAGCGGGGGGCCACAATGAGCAGTTCTTC.

The chain couples TRBV30 to TRBJ1-1; D possibly corresponds to TRBD1 (5 bases). In germline, CDR1 is GTSNPN, CDR2 SVGIG (reference sequence). V gave up 3 bases and J gave up 4 bases, with 12 bases separating them. The CDR3 is 13 amino acids. The CDR3 nucleotides are TGTGCCTGGAGAGGGGCGTTGGGCACTGAAGCTTTCTTT. It specifies CAWRGALGTEAFF.

CDR3 sequence: CASSPDSGTERYEQYF. The CDR3 DNA reads as TGTGCCAGCAGCCCAGACTCCGGGACAGAACGCTACGAGCAGTACTTC. This chain uses TRBV7-9 with TRBJ2-7; 7 nucleotides align to TRBD1. The CDR3 is made up of 16 amino acids. The germline gives CDR1 SEHNR, CDR2 FQNEAQ (reference sequence). V dropped 5 bases and J dropped 3; count of bases not matched to a gene: 13. The whole variable domain, remainder taken from reference TRBV7-9 and TRBJ2-7, is DTGVSQNPRHKITKRGQNVTFRCDPISEHNRLYWYRQTLGQGPEFLTYFQNEAQLEKSRLLSDRFSAERPKGSFSTLEIQRTEQGDSAMYLCASSPDSGTERYEQYFGPGTRLTVT.

V usage is TRBV6-6 and J usage is TRBJ1-6; D perhaps matches TRBD1 (5 bases). This CDR3 region has 14 residues. Germline CDR1 reads MNHNY; CDR2 reads SVGAGI (reference sequence). V shed 0 bases and J shed 8 bases, with 8 bases lying between them. The CDR3 region is CASSYSGGDSPLHF. CDR3 bases: TGTGCCAGCAGTTACTCTGGGGGGGATTCACCCCTCCACTTT.

The V and J genes are TRBV7-2 and TRBJ1-5; the match to TRBD1 covers 11 bases. In germline, CDR1 is SGHTA, CDR2 FQGNSA. Unmatched junction bases numbered 2, after V lost 2 bases and J lost 5 bases. The CDR3 consists of 15 residues. The CDR3 sequence is CASSLRGQGDQPQHF. The CDR3 DNA reads TGTGCCAGCAGCTTAAGGGGACAGGGGGATCAGCCCCAGCATTTT.

The rearrangement uses TRBV27 and TRBJ2-7; TRBD2 aligns across 14 bases. The CDR3 is made up of 16 amino acids. Germline V gives CDR1 MNHEY, CDR2 SMNVEV (reference sequence). The V and J ends lost 6 bases and 5 bases, in that order; junction bases with no gene match: 9. The CDR3 region is CASSHEPGLAGDEQYF. The CDR3 DNA follows: TGTGCCAGCAGCCATGAGCCGGGACTAGCGGGAGACGAGCAGTACTTC.

The genes are TRBV4-1 and TRBJ2-3; 10 bases are shared with TRBD2. This CDR3 has 18 amino acids. The ends lost 1 base at V and 4 bases at J; junction bases unmatched: 11. In germline, CDR1 is MGHRA, CDR2 YSYEKL. The CDR3 DNA reads TGCGCCAGCAGCCAAGCCCCGGGCAGCGGGAGGGCCTCAGATACGCAGTATTTT. Translation: CASSQAPGSGRASDTQYF.

The rearrangement joins TRBV30 to TRBJ1-2; 7 bases align to TRBD1. Trimming took 2 bases from V and 7 from J; bases not matched to a gene: 7. Germline-derived CDR1 and CDR2 are GTSNPN and SVGIG (reference sequence). The CDR3 consists of 13 residues. This CDR3 reads CAWSNRGPFGYTF. The CDR3 nucleotides read TGTGCCTGGAGTAACAGGGGCCCCTTTGGCTACACCTTC.

This chain joins TRBV11-3 and TRBJ2-2; 8 nucleotides match TRBD1. The CDR3 runs 16 residues. From germline, CDR1 is SGHNT and CDR2 YENEEA. V lost 4 bases and J lost 5; bases outside the gene matches: 9. The CDR3 reads CASSSRGTGGTGELFF. CDR3 nucleotides: TGTGCCAGCAGCTCTAGAGGCACAGGGGGAACCGGGGAGCTGTTTTTT.

J is TRBJ2-7 and V is TRBV6-5; TRBD1 matches at 8 bases. The junction had 8 bases not matched to a gene; V was cut back by 5 bases and J by 2 bases. Germline-derived CDR1 and CDR2 are MNHEY and SVGAGI. The CDR3 runs 15 residues. CDR3 region: CASSPRTGNPYEQYF. CDR3 nucleotide sequence: TGTGCCAGCAGTCCCCGGACAGGGAACCCCTACGAGCAGTACTTC.

The chain combines TRBV4-3 with TRBJ1-2; D possibly corresponds to TRBD1 (6 bases). The germline gives CDR1 LGHNA, CDR2 YSLEER. This CDR3 is built from 15 residues. V was pared by 0 bases and J by 3 bases, with 11 bases between. Here the CDR3 DNA reads TGCGCCAGCAGCCAAGAACAGAGGGGGTACTATGGCTACACCTTC. Protein sequence: CASSQEQRGYYGYTF.

This clone was found once. This same CDR3 is encoded by further DNA sequences in the sample. DNA for the CDR3: TGCGCCAGCAGCCGGGGACAGGGAAACACTGAAGCTTTCTTT. This sequence encodes CASSRGQGNTEAFF. The chain employs TRBV5-1 and TRBJ1-1; 9 bases fit TRBD1. The CDR3 sequence is 14 residues long. Looked up from germline, CDR1 is SGHRS and CDR2 is YFSETQ. The trim removed 4 bases at V and 2 bases at J, leaving 3 bases unmatched.

The chain couples TRBV15 to TRBJ2-1; D might be TRBD2 (6 bases). The CDR3 runs 14 residues. Between the trimmed V and J ends, which lost 4 bases and 6 bases, there was a span of 13 bases. Germline-derived CDR1 and CDR2 are LNHNV and YYDKDF (reference sequence). CDR3: CATSNPGGTNEQFF. Here the CDR3 DNA reads TGTGCCACCAGCAACCCCGGGGGTACCAATGAGCAGTTCTTC.

The chain employs TRBV6-2 or TRBV6-3 and TRBJ2-7; 9 positions match TRBD1. Trimming removed 5 bases from V and 7 bases from J; junction bases left unmatched: 3. Germline V gene lookup returns CDR1 MNHEY and CDR2 SVGEGT. The CDR3 loop spans 12 amino acids. CDR3 sequence (DNA): TGTGCCAGCAGTCGGACAGGGGAGGAGCAGTACTTC. Its translation: CASSRTGEEQYF.

The chain has TRBV23-1 and TRBJ1-3; TRBD1 agrees at 8 bases. TRBV23-1 is flagged as an ORF with uncertain function. The CDR3 totals 15 residues. J lost 4 bases, V lost 3 bases, and 5 bases had no gene match. The DNA for the CDR3 is TGCGCCAGCAGTCACCCTGACAGGGGAGGAAACACCATATATTTT. Amino acids: CASSHPDRGGNTIYF.

The CDR3 spells CATSPDRISYEQYF. The DNA for the CDR3 is TGTGCCACCAGCCCCGACAGGATCTCCTACGAGCAGTACTTC. This chain links TRBV15 with TRBJ2-7, with D possibly TRBD1 on 6 matching bases. The CDR3 length is 14 residues. Trimming removed 5 bases at V and 0 bases at J, with 11 bases between. CDR1 and CDR2 from the germline V gene are LNHNV and YYDKDF (reference sequence).

This clone was recorded once. The V gene is TRBV27, the J gene TRBJ1-5; 9 bases line up with TRBD1. Losses at the gene ends were 6 bases for V and 7 bases for J; bases not matched to a gene: 7. This CDR3 contains 14 residues. Germline CDR1 and CDR2: MNHEY and SMNVEV (reference sequence). The CDR3 protein is CASRRTGGGQPQHF. The CDR3 coding sequence is TGTGCCAGCAGACGTACAGGGGGCGGACAGCCCCAGCATTTT.

The rearrangement joins TRBV5-6 to TRBJ1-6; TRBD1 agrees at 10 bases. CDR3 length: 14 residues. Per the germline V gene, CDR1 is SGHDT and CDR2 is YYEEEE. V was clipped by 4 bases and J by 11 bases; unmatched bases: 6. The CDR3 region has the DNA TGTGCCAGCAGCCCGACAGGGGGCGCGACACCCCTCCACTTT. It yields the protein CASSPTGGATPLHF.

The chain uses TRBV10-2 and TRBJ2-7; maybe TRBD2 (6 bases). Germline V gene sequence: CDR1 WSHSY, CDR2 SAAADI. V lost 3 bases, J lost 0 bases, and 12 bases lay in between. The CDR3 has 15 residues. DNA for the CDR3: TGCGCCAGCAGTGAAGTAGCGGTCGTCTCCTACGAGCAGTACTTC. Amino acid sequence: CASSEVAVVSYEQYF.